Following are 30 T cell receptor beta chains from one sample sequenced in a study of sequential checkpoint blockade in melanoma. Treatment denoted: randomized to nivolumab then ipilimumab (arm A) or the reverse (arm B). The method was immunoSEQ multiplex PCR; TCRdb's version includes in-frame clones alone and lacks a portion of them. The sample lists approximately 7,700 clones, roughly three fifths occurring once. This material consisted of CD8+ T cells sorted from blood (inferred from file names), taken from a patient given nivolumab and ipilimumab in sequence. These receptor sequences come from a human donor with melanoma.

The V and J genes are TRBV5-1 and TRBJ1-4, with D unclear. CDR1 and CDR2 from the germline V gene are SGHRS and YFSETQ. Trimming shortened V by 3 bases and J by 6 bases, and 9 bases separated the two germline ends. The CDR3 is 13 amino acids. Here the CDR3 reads CASSYGNDEKLFF. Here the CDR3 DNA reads TGCGCCAGCAGCTACGGGAATGATGAAAAACTGTTTTTT. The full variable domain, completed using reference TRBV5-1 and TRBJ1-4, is KAGVTQTPRYLIKTRGQQVTLSCSPISGHRSVSWYQQTPGQGLQFLFEYFSETQRNKGNFPGRFSGRQFSNSRSEMNVSTLELGDSALYLCASSYGNDEKLFFGSGTQLSVL.

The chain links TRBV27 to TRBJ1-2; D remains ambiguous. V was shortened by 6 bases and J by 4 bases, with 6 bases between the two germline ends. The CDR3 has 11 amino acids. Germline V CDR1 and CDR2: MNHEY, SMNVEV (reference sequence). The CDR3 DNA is TGTGCCAGCAGAAACGGCTATGGCTACACCTTC. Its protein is CASRNGYGYTF.

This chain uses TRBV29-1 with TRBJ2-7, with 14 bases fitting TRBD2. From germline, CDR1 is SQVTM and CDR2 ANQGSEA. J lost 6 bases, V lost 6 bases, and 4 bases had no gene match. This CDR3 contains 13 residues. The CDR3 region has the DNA TGCAGCGTGGGGACTAGCGGGAGCGCCGAGCAGTACTTC. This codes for CSVGTSGSAEQYF.

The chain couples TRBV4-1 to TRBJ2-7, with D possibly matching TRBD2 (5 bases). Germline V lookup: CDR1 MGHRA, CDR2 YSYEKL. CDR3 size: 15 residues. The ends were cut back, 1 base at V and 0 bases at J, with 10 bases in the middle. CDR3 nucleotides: TGCGCCAGCAGCCAAGTCGAGGGAAGCTCCTACGAGCAGTACTTC. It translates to CASSQVEGSSYEQYF.

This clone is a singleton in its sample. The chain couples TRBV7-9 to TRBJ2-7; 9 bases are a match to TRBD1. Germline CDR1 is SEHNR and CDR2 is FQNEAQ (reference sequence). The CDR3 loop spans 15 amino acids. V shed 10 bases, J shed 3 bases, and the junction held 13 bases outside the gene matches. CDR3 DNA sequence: TGTGCCATAGGTCCCGGGACAGGGCCCCTCTACGAGCAGTACTTC. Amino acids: CAIGPGTGPLYEQYF.

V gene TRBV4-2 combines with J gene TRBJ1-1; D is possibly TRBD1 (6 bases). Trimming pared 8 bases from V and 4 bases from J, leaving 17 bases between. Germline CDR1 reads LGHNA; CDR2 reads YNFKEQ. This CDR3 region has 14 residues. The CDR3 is CASRPERGGTEAFF. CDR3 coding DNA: TGTGCCAGCCGCCCCGAAAGGGGGGGCACTGAAGCTTTCTTT.

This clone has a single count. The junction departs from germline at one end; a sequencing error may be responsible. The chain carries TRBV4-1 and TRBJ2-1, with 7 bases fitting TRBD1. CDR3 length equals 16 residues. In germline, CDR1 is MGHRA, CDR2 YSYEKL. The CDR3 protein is CASSQVRGRSDNEQFF. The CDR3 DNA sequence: TGCGCCAGCAGCCAAGTAAGGGGGCGCTCCGACAATGAGCAGTTCTTC.

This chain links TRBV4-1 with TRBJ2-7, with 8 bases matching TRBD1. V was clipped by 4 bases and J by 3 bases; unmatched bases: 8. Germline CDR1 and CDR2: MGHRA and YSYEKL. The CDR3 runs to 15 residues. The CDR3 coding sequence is TGCGCCAGCAGCCTCGAACCCGGGACAGGCTACGAGCAGTACTTC. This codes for CASSLEPGTGYEQYF.

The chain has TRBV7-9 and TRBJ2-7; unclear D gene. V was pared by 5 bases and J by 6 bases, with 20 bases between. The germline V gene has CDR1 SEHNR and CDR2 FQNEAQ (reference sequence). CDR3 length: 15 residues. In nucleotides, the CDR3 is TGTGCCAGCAGCCCTGCCTCCAGCCTAGTCTCCGAGCAGTACTTC. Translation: CASSPASSLVSEQYF.

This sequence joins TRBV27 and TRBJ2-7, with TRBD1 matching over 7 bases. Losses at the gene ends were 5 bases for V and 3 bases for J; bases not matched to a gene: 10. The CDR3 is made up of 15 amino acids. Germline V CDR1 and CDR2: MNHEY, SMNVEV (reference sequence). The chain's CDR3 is CASSPSQTGVYEQYF. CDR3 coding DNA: TGTGCCAGCAGTCCCTCCCAAACAGGGGTCTACGAGCAGTACTTC.

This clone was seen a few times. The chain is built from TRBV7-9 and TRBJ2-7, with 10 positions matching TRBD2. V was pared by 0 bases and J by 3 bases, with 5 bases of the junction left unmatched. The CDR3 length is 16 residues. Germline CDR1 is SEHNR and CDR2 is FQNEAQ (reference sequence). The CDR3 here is CASSLAGGLANYEQYF. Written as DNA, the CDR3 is TGTGCCAGCAGCTTAGCTGGGGGACTAGCGAACTACGAGCAGTACTTC.

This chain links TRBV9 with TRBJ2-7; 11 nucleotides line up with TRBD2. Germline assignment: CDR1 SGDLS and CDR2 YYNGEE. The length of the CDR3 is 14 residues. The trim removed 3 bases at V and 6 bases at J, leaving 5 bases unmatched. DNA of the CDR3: TGTGCCAGCAGCGCTTTAGCGGGAGGGCTCGAGCAGTACTTC. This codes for CASSALAGGLEQYF.

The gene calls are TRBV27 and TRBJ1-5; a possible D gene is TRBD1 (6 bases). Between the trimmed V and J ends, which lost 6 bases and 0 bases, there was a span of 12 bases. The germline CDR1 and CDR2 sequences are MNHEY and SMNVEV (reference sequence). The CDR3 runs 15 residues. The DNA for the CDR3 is TGTGCCAGCAGCCCAGACAGGTATAGCAATCAGCCCCAGCATTTT. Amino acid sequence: CASSPDRYSNQPQHF.

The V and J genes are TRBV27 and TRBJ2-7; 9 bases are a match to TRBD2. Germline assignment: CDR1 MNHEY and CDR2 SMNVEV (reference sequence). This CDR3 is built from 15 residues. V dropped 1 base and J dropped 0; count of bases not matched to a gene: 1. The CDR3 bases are TGTGCCAGCAGTTTATTTAGCGGGAGCTCCTACGAGCAGTACTTC. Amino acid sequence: CASSLFSGSSYEQYF.

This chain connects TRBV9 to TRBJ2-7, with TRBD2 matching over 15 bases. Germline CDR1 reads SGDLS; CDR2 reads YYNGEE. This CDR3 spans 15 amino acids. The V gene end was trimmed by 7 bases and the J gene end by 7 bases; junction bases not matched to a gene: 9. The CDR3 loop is CASGPGLAGGGEQYF. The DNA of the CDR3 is TGTGCCAGCGGCCCAGGACTAGCGGGAGGGGGGGAGCAGTACTTC.

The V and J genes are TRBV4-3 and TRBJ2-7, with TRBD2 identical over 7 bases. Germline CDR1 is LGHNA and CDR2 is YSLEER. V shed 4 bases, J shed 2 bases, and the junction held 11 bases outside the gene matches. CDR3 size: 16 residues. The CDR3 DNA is TGCGCCAGCAGCCGATCGACTGGCGGGGGAGCCTACGAGCAGTACTTC. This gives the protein CASSRSTGGGAYEQYF.

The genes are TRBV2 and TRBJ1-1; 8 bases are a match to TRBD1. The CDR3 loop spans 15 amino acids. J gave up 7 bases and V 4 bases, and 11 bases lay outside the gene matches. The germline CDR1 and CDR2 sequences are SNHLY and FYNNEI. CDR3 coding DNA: TGTGCCAGCAGTGGATTCCAGGGGGCGCGAGGTGAAGCTTTCTTT. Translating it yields CASSGFQGARGEAFF.

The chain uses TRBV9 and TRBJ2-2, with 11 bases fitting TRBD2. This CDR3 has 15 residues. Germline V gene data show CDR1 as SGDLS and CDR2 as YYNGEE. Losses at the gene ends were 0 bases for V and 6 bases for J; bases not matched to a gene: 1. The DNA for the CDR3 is TGTGCCAGCAGCGTAGAACTAGCGGGAGCCGGGGAGCTGTTTTTT. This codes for CASSVELAGAGELFF.

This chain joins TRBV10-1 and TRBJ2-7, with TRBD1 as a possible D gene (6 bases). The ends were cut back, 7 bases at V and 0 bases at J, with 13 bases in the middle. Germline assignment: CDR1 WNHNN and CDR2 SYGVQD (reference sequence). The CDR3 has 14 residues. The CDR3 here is CASTWEQGSYEQYF. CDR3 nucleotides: TGCGCCAGCACGTGGGAACAGGGCTCCTACGAGCAGTACTTC.

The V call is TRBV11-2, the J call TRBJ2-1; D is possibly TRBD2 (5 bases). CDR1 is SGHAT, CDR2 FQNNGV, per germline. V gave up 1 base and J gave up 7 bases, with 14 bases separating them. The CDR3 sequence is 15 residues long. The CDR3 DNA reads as TGTGCCAGCAGCTTAGGGTCGGGGATGGTAAATGAGCAGTTCTTC. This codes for CASSLGSGMVNEQFF.

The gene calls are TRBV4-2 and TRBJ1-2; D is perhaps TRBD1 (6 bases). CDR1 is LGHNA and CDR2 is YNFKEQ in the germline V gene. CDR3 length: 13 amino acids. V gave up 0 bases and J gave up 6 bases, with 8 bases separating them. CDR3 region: CASSQEDRNGYTF. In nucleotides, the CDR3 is TGTGCCAGCAGCCAAGAAGACAGGAATGGCTACACCTTC.

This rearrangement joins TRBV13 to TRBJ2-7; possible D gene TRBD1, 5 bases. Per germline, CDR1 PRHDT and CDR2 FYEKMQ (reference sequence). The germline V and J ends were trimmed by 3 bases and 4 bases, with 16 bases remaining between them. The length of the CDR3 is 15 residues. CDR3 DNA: TGTGCCAGCAGCTTCCATCCCCAGGGCATTTACGAGCAGTACTTC. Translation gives CASSFHPQGIYEQYF.

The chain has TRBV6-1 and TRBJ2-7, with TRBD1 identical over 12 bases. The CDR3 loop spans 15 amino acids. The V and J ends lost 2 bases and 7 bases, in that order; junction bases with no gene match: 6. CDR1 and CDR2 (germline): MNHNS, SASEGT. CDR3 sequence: CASSEWGQGAGEQYF. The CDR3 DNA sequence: TGTGCCAGCAGTGAATGGGGACAGGGGGCTGGGGAGCAGTACTTC.

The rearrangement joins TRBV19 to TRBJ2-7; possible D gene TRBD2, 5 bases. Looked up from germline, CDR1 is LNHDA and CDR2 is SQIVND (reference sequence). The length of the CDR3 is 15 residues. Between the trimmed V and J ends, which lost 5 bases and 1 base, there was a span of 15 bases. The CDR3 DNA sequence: TGTGCCAGTAGTGCGAGGGCGGAAACATCCTACGAGCAGTACTTC. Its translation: CASSARAETSYEQYF.

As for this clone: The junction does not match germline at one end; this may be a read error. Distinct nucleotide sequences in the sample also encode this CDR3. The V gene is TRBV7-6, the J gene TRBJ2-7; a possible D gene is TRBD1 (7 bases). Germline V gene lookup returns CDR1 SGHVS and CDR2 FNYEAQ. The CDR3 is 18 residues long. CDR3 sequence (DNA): TGTGCCAGCAGCTTAGAGGCCGGGGGCCAGGACAGGTCCTACGAGCAATACTTC. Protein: CASSLEAGGQDRSYEQYF.

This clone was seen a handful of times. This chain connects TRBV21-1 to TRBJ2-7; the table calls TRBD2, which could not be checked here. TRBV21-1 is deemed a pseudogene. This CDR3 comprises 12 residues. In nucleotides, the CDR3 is TGTGCCAGCAGCATGGAGAACTACGAGCAGTACTTC. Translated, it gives CASSMENYEQYF.

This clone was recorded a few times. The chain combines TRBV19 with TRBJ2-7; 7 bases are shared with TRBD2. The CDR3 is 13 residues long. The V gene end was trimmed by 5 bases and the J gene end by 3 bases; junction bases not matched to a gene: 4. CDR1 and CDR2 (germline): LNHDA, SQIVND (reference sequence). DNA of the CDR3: TGTGCCAGTAGTTTCGGGACTAACTACGAGCAGTACTTC. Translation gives CASSFGTNYEQYF.

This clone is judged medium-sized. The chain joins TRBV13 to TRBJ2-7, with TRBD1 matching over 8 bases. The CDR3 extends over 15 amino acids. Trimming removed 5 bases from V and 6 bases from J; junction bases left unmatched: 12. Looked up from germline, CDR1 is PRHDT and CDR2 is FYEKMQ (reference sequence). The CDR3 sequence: CASSPQDREKGEQYF. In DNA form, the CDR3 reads TGTGCCAGCAGCCCCCAGGACAGGGAGAAAGGCGAGCAGTACTTC.

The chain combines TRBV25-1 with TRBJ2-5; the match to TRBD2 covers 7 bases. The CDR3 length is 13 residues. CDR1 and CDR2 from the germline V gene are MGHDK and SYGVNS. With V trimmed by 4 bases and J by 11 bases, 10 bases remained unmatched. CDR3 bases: TGTGCCAGCAGTGGCGGGAGCTCGGGGGAGCAGTACTTC. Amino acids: CASSGGSSGEQYF.

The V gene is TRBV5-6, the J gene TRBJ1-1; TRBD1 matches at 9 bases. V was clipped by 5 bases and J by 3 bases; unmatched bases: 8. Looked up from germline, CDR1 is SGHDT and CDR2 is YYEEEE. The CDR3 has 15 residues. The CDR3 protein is CASSYMDRGDTEAFF. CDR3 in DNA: TGTGCCAGCAGTTACATGGACAGGGGTGACACTGAAGCTTTCTTT.